This passage covers 32 T cell receptor beta chains from one sample sequenced in a study of blood T cell repertoires in COVID-19. Libraries were prepared by immunoSEQ multiplex PCR; TCRdb keeps only in-frame clonotypes and omits some of them. This table holds under 200,000 clones, roughly nine tenths found once. The sequenced material came from PBMCs or T cells enriched from blood (not recorded which). These receptors were collected from a woman between 18 and 29 years old who had recovered from COVID-19.

The chain combines TRBV2 with TRBJ1-6, with 8 bases identical to TRBD1. The germline gives CDR1 SNHLY, CDR2 FYNNEI. V trimming: 2 bases; J trimming: 9 bases; junction bases outside the gene matches: 9. This CDR3 is 16 amino acids long. In DNA form, the CDR3 reads TGTGCCAGCAGTGAATTAGGACAGGGTAGTAGTTCACCCCTCCACTTT. This codes for CASSELGQGSSSPLHF.

This rearrangement joins TRBV5-1 to TRBJ2-1; 7 nucleotides line up with TRBD1. Trimming cost V 4 bases and J 8 bases; bases outside gene matches: 6. This CDR3 has 13 residues. The germline V gene has CDR1 SGHRS and CDR2 YFSETQ. CDR3 sequence: CASSRDRADEQFF. CDR3 nucleotides: TGCGCCAGCAGCAGAGACAGGGCCGATGAGCAGTTCTTC.

The V call is TRBV5-1, the J call TRBJ2-5, with 8 bases identical to TRBD2. CDR3 length equals 15 residues. V dropped 5 bases and J dropped 1; count of bases not matched to a gene: 7. From germline, CDR1 is SGHRS and CDR2 YFSETQ. The CDR3 spells CASRGLAGVQETQYF. CDR3 coding DNA: TGCGCCAGCAGAGGCCTAGCGGGTGTCCAAGAGACCCAGTACTTC.

This sequence joins TRBV6-5 and TRBJ2-7; TRBD2 matches at 7 bases. The CDR3 covers 13 residues. After removal of 10 bases from V and 3 bases from J, the junction contained 9 bases not matched to a gene. The germline gives CDR1 MNHEY, CDR2 SVGAGI. The CDR3 DNA is TGTGCCACCAATACAGCTAGCGGCTACGAGCAGTACTTC. This encodes CATNTASGYEQYF.

This chain links TRBV9 with TRBJ2-3; D possibly corresponds to TRBD2 (6 bases). This CDR3 is 16 amino acids long. V was cut by 4 bases and J by 4 bases, with 19 bases left in between. Per germline, CDR1 SGDLS and CDR2 YYNGEE. The CDR3 DNA reads as TGTGCCAGCAGCTTTTGGTCCGGGGGTCCCTCAGATACGCAGTATTTT. Its protein product is CASSFWSGGPSDTQYF.

The chain joins TRBV7-2 to TRBJ1-6; TRBD1 might be the D (6 bases). V was pared by 3 bases and J by 6 bases, with 9 bases between. The germline gives CDR1 SGHTA, CDR2 FQGNSA. The CDR3 runs to 14 residues. The CDR3 sequence is CASSFGTSNSPLHF. CDR3 DNA sequence: TGTGCCAGCAGCTTCGGGACAAGTAATTCACCCCTCCACTTT.

The sample holds one count of this clone. This chain joins TRBV19 and TRBJ1-3; no definite D call. This CDR3 has 15 amino acids. From germline, CDR1 is LNHDA and CDR2 SQIVND (reference sequence). Trimming pared 6 bases from V and 0 bases from J, leaving 12 bases between. The CDR3 coding sequence is TGTGCCAGTAGCCAACAACGGAGCTCTGGAAACACCATATATTTT. Residues: CASSQQRSSGNTIYF.

The chain joins TRBV4-1 to TRBJ2-7, with D tentatively TRBD2 (6 bases). The ends were cut back, 5 bases at V and 6 bases at J, with 14 bases in the middle. Germline V gene sequence: CDR1 MGHRA, CDR2 YSYEKL. The CDR3 contains 13 residues. Here the CDR3 DNA reads TGCGCCAGCAGCAAGGGCGAGGAGGGCGAGCAGTACTTC. Amino acid sequence: CASSKGEEGEQYF.

This clone was detected once. The V gene is TRBV28, the J gene TRBJ1-3; 7 bases map to TRBD1. Germline V lookup: CDR1 MDHEN, CDR2 SYDVKM. V lost 7 bases, J lost 0 bases, and 6 bases stayed unmatched. This CDR3 has 15 residues. This CDR3 is CASTPGQISGNTIYF. The CDR3 nucleotides are TGTGCCAGCACCCCGGGACAGATCTCTGGAAACACCATATATTTT. Full variable domain (remainder filled in from reference TRBV28 and TRBJ1-3): DVKVTQSSRYLVKRTGEKVFLECVQDMDHENMFWYRQDPGLGLRLIYFSYDVKMKEKGDIPEGYSVSREKKERFSLILESASTNQTSMYLCASTPGQISGNTIYFGEGSWLTVV.

CDR3 sequence (DNA): TGTGCCAGCAGCGGTGGTTCAGGGGGAAACACCATATATTTT. It encodes CASSGGSGGNTIYF. J is TRBJ1-3 and V is TRBV2; D may be TRBD1 (5 bases). The CDR3 spans 14 residues. Germline V gene sequence: CDR1 SNHLY, CDR2 FYNNEI. V was cut by 6 bases and J by 4 bases, with 13 bases left in between.

The V gene is TRBV5-1, the J gene TRBJ2-5; 14 bases are shared with TRBD2. J was trimmed by 2 bases and V by 4 bases; bases with no gene match: 1. The CDR3 has 15 amino acids. The germline V gene encodes CDR1 SGHRS and CDR2 YFSETQ. The CDR3 DNA follows: TGCGCCAGCAGCGGGACTAGCGGGGGTCAAGAGACCCAGTACTTC. Translated, it gives CASSGTSGGQETQYF. Filled out from reference TRBV5-1 and TRBJ2-5, the complete variable domain reads KAGVTQTPRYLIKTRGQQVTLSCSPISGHRSVSWYQQTPGQGLQFLFEYFSETQRNKGNFPGRFSGRQFSNSRSEMNVSTLELGDSALYLCASSGTSGGQETQYFGPGTRLLVL.

The chain recombines TRBV3-1 (or the pseudogene TRBV3-2) with TRBJ2-7, with a tentative D call TRBD1 (5 bases). The CDR3 sequence is 14 residues long. Trimming removed 0 bases from V and 5 bases from J, with 11 bases in between. The germline CDR1 and CDR2 sequences are LGHDT and YNNKEL (reference sequence). CDR3 in DNA: TGTGCCAGCAGCCAAGAAGGGCAGGGCCACGAGCAGTACTTC. Translating gives CASSQEGQGHEQYF.

The rearrangement uses TRBV5-1 and TRBJ1-1; TRBD1 agrees at 11 bases. CDR1 and CDR2 from the germline V gene are SGHRS and YFSETQ. V shed 4 bases and J 5 bases; nucleotides not matched to a gene: 10. There are 16 residues in the CDR3. The chain's CDR3 is CASSTRTGGGRTEAFF. In DNA form, the CDR3 reads TGCGCCAGCAGCACGCGGACAGGGGGCGGAAGGACTGAAGCTTTCTTT.

The rearrangement uses TRBV24-1 and TRBJ2-5; 8 bases fit TRBD1. This CDR3 region has 18 residues. In germline, CDR1 is KGHDR, CDR2 SFDVKD. Losses at the gene ends were 3 bases for V and 5 bases for J; bases not matched to a gene: 16. The CDR3 spells CATSDGGTGSPLRETQYF. CDR3 bases: TGTGCCACCAGTGATGGAGGGACAGGTAGCCCCTTGAGGGAGACCCAGTACTTC.

The rearrangement joins TRBV28 to TRBJ1-6; 7 bases are shared with TRBD1. The ends lost 5 bases at V and 10 bases at J; junction bases unmatched: 11. The CDR3 length is 15 residues. Germline V gene sequence: CDR1 MDHEN, CDR2 SYDVKM. In DNA form, the CDR3 reads TGTGCCAGCAGTACCCCAGGGACAGCCGCATCACCCCTCCACTTT. Its protein is CASSTPGTAASPLHF.

This clone appeared once. The rearrangement links TRBV4-1 to TRBJ2-1; 15 bases line up with TRBD2. CDR3 length: 19 amino acids. Germline CDR1 is MGHRA and CDR2 is YSYEKL. The trim removed 5 bases at V and 0 bases at J, leaving 8 bases unmatched. CDR3 protein: CASSTRTSGGAGSYNEQFF. The CDR3 DNA is TGCGCCAGCAGCACTCGGACTAGCGGGGGGGCAGGCTCCTACAATGAGCAGTTCTTC.

This chain uses TRBV29-1 with TRBJ2-2, with D maybe TRBD1 (6 bases). In germline, CDR1 is SQVTM, CDR2 ANQGSEA. The length of the CDR3 is 15 residues. V dropped 7 bases and J dropped 1 base, with 16 bases sitting between them. The CDR3 bases are TGCAGCGCTATCTCTCAGGGGAGGAACACCGGGGAGCTGTTTTTT. Protein product: CSAISQGRNTGELFF.

V gene TRBV23-1 combines with J gene TRBJ2-7; D perhaps matches TRBD1 (5 bases). TRBV23-1 is known as an ORF, though its function is uncertain. The V end lost 2 bases, the J end lost 2 bases, and 16 bases lay between the germline ends. This CDR3 spans 16 amino acids. CDR3 amino acids: CASSQERRQKPYEQYF. In DNA, the CDR3 is TGCGCCAGCAGTCAAGAACGACGACAGAAACCCTACGAGCAGTACTTC.

The chain is built from TRBV5-6 and TRBJ1-3; 10 bases agree with TRBD1. The V segment lost 2 bases and the J segment 6 bases; nucleotides outside the gene matches: 2. The germline V gene has CDR1 SGHDT and CDR2 YYEEEE. The CDR3 sequence is 14 residues long. CDR3 region: CASSFGTGENTIYF. The DNA of the CDR3 is TGTGCCAGCAGCTTCGGGACAGGGGAAAACACCATATATTTT. Variable domain in full (rest from reference TRBV5-6 and TRBJ1-3): DAGVTQSPTHLIKTRGQQVTLRCSPKSGHDTVSWYQQALGQGPQFIFQYYEEEERQRGNFPDRFSGHQFPNYSSELNVNALLLGDSALYLCASSFGTGENTIYFGEGSWLTVV.

The V call is TRBV27, the J call TRBJ1-2; 10 positions match TRBD1. The CDR3 sequence is 15 residues long. From germline, CDR1 is MNHEY and CDR2 SMNVEV (reference sequence). Trimming removed 6 bases from V and 8 bases from J; junction bases left unmatched: 12. The CDR3 spells CASSRGQGSGGGYTF. The CDR3 bases are TGTGCCAGCAGCCGGGGACAGGGGTCCGGAGGAGGCTACACCTTC.

The chain uses TRBV5-5 and TRBJ1-5; no clear D. The CDR3 spans 15 residues. Trimming cost V 0 bases and J 2 bases, with 9 bases left between them. CDR1 and CDR2 from the germline V gene are SGHKS and YYEKEE (reference sequence). Here the CDR3 reads CASSLGHLGNQPQHF. The CDR3, as DNA: TGTGCCAGCAGCTTGGGGCACCTTGGCAATCAGCCCCAGCATTTT.

This chain connects TRBV10-3 to TRBJ2-1; the match to TRBD1 covers 8 bases. The V gene's germline CDR1 is ENHRY and CDR2 SYGVKD. J gave up 6 bases and V 4 bases, and 8 bases lay outside the gene matches. The CDR3 sequence is 15 residues long. The CDR3 region has the DNA TGTGCCATCAGTGGGGGGACAGGTGGACCCAATGAGCAGTTCTTC. Its translation: CAISGGTGGPNEQFF.

J is TRBJ2-7 and V is TRBV15; perhaps TRBD1 as D (6 bases). The germline V gene encodes CDR1 LNHNV and CDR2 YYDKDF (reference sequence). The V end was cut by 2 bases, the J end by 3 bases, with 14 bases between. The CDR3 extends over 15 amino acids. CDR3 bases: TGTGCCACCAGCAGATCCCATGGGGGCGGCTACGAGCAGTACTTC. This encodes CATSRSHGGGYEQYF.

The chain uses TRBV7-9 and TRBJ2-7; TRBD2 agrees at 8 bases. CDR1 and CDR2 from the germline V gene are SEHNR and FQNEAQ (reference sequence). There are 14 residues in the CDR3. With 7 bases clipped from V and 1 base from J, the junction kept 6 bases outside the gene matches. DNA for the CDR3: TGTGCCAGCACTTCCGCGGGGGGATCCTACGAGCAGTACTTC. Residues: CASTSAGGSYEQYF.

The chain has TRBV28 and TRBJ2-4, with 8 bases aligning to TRBD1. This CDR3 contains 14 residues. CDR1 is MDHEN, CDR2 SYDVKM, per germline. The J segment lost 3 bases and the V segment lost 5 bases, leaving 3 bases of the junction unmatched. CDR3 nucleotide sequence: TGTGCCAGCAGTAGACAGGGGATCAAAAACATTCAGTACTTC. This codes for CASSRQGIKNIQYF.

In this sample, this clone turned up once. The rearrangement links TRBV7-9 to TRBJ2-7; D may be TRBD2 (5 bases). CDR3 length: 12 amino acids. CDR1 and CDR2 from the germline V gene are SEHNR and FQNEAQ (reference sequence). V was cut by 6 bases and J by 6 bases, with 12 bases left in between. In DNA, the CDR3 is TGTGCCAGCAGTGACGGGATGGGCGAGCAGTACTTC. Amino acids: CASSDGMGEQYF.

The chain couples TRBV4-1 to TRBJ1-2; no clear D. The CDR3 runs to 14 residues. Germline V gives CDR1 MGHRA, CDR2 YSYEKL. V gave up 1 base and J gave up 8 bases, with 14 bases separating them. CDR3 in amino acids: CASSQAVGDGGYTF. CDR3 bases: TGCGCCAGCAGCCAAGCGGTAGGAGACGGGGGCTACACCTTC.

The gene calls are TRBV24-1 and TRBJ1-2; D ambiguous. The V gene's germline CDR1 is KGHDR and CDR2 SFDVKD. This CDR3 is built from 17 residues. Trimming pared 5 bases from V and 0 bases from J, leaving 18 bases between. This CDR3 reads CATSVQRVTPSNYGYTF. CDR3 DNA sequence: TGTGCCACCAGTGTCCAGAGGGTCACCCCTTCTAACTATGGCTACACCTTC.

CDR3 sequence reads: CASSPTGTANTGELFF. The CDR3 nucleotides read TGTGCCAGCAGCCCTACCGGGACAGCGAACACCGGGGAGCTGTTTTTT. The chain recombines TRBV2 with TRBJ2-2, with 7 bases that match TRBD1. Germline V lookup: CDR1 SNHLY, CDR2 FYNNEI. The CDR3 sequence is 16 residues long. Germline trimming cut 6 bases from V and 0 bases from J; bases unmatched to any gene: 7.

This clone was detected only a few times. The chain is built from TRBV6-5 and TRBJ2-2, with 8 bases matching TRBD2. Germline lookup yields CDR1 MNHEY and CDR2 SVGAGI. CDR3 length equals 14 residues. Germline trimming cut 5 bases from V and 7 bases from J; bases unmatched to any gene: 6. CDR3 residues: CASSSGLANGELFF. For the CDR3, the DNA is TGTGCCAGCAGTAGTGGACTAGCCAACGGGGAGCTGTTTTTT.

In its sample, this clone was seen a few times. The J gene is TRBJ2-1, the V gene TRBV28, with TRBD1 matching over 7 bases. The CDR3 consists of 14 residues. Trimming at V came to 10 bases and at J to 8 bases, leaving 14 bases not matched to a gene. Germline CDR1 reads MDHEN; CDR2 reads SYDVKM. CDR3 residues: CAISTGTEVDEQFF. The CDR3 DNA reads TGTGCCATTTCAACCGGGACAGAGGTAGATGAGCAGTTCTTC.

The rearrangement joins TRBV3-1 (or the pseudogene TRBV3-2) to TRBJ2-7; 9 nucleotides match TRBD1. This CDR3 has 16 amino acids. J lost 0 bases, V lost 0 bases, and 3 bases had no gene match. Germline V gene sequence: CDR1 LGHDT, CDR2 YNNKEL (reference sequence). The CDR3 DNA reads TGTGCCAGCAGCCAAGAGGGACAGGGAAGCTCCTACGAGCAGTACTTC. It translates to CASSQEGQGSSYEQYF.